The clone carrying this T cell receptor (beta chain) showed up just a few times. This record belongs to a study of blood T cell repertoires in COVID-19. For the study at large: The study drew acute and convalescent COVID-19 samples from the United States, Italy and Spain.

The method was immunoSEQ multiplex PCR; TCRdb's version includes in-frame clones alone and lacks a portion of them. The table has 30,000 to 40,000 clones, roughly 74% seen once. CDR1 and CDR2 from the germline V gene are MDHEN and SYDVKM. Trimming took off 3 bases at V and 10 bases at J, with 10 bases between the two ends. The CDR3 consists of 12 residues. This receptor was taken from an elderly man with active or convalescent COVID-19. Material for sequencing was peripheral blood. The rearrangement uses TRBV28 and TRBJ2-1; a possible D gene is TRBD2 (5 bases). DNA for the CDR3: TGTGCCAGCAGTTTCTCGACGGGGGAGCAGTTCTTC. Its translation: CASSFSTGEQFF.